This T cell receptor (beta chain) was recorded in a study of vaccination effects on CD4 cells after COVID-19. Profiled with immunoSEQ multiplex PCR; TCRdb holds only in-frame clones, not every one. The sample lists about 20,000 clones; over 65% were seen once. For this clone: Its antigen is not known.

Study observations and caveats: Clones that were induced by infection or by vaccine showed marked contraction late after vaccination. Convalescent patients were scarce, and early post-infection timepoints were absent.

Peptide-pool stimulation followed by sequencing identified expanded antigen-specific CD4+ clonotypes in the ViraFEST assay. The culture ran for under eleven days, and then CD4+ T cells were isolated. Vaccine recipients, nucleocapsid antibody negative, had no prior SARS-CoV-2 infection. Half the medium was swapped for IL-2 medium on days 3 and 7. The clonotype comes from a human donor who received a COVID-19 vaccine. Sequenced here: CD4+ T cells from PBMCs cultured with HCoV-NL63 spike peptides, sampled before COVID-19 vaccination.

The DNA of the CDR3 is TGTGCCAGCAGCTCGCAGTTCGGGGAGGGCAACGGGGAGCTGTTTTTT. Translated: CASSSQFGEGNGELFF. V usage is TRBV11-1 and J usage is TRBJ2-2, with 7 bases matching TRBD2. CDR1 is SGHAT, CDR2 FQDESV, per germline (reference sequence). The CDR3 is 16 residues long. V shed 4 bases and J 7 bases; nucleotides not matched to a gene: 12.